Given below is one TCR beta chain in context. The antigen remains undetermined. The second PCR ran 7 to 11 cycles with a sample-barcoded 5' primer and J-beta primers. In TCRdb, the 5' RACE reads were re-called with MiXCR into one record per CDR3 protein. The sample yields hundreds of thousands of distinct CDR3 sequences, around 30% seen once. Each sample provided at least 6 micrograms of extracted total RNA. This entry belongs to a study of blood T cells in healthy people across ages. Study conclusions and caveats: The percentage of naive T cells correlated strongly with TCR beta diversity. With age, beta diversity per million T cells declined roughly linearly, significantly by approximately 41. Both higher diversity and more naive CD4+ cells marked long-lived donors when set against aged donors.

The V gene lost 5 bases and the J gene lost 11 bases, with 24 bases spanning the gap. The CDR3 runs to 15 residues. Germline lookup yields CDR1 MNHNY and CDR2 SVGAGI (reference sequence). The V call is TRBV6-6, the J call TRBJ2-5; D uncertain. This clonotype originated in an elderly woman in good health. The sample was blood. The CDR3 coding sequence is TGTGCCAGCAGTCCCCAAGTGTCACGGTCGGGTGAGCAGTACTTC. Translation gives CASSPQVSRSGEQYF.